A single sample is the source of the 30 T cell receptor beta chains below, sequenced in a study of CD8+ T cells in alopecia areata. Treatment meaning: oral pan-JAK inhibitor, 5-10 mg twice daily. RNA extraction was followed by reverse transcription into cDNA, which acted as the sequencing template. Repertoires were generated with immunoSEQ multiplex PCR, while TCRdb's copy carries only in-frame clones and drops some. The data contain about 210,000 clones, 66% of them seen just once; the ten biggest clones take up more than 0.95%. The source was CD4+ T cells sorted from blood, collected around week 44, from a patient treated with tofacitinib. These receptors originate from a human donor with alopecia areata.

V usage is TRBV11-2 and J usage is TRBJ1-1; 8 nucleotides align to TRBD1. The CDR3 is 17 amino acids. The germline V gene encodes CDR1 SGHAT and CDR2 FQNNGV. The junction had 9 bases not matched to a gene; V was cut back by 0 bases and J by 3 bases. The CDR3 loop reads CASSLDTDRVDDTEAFF. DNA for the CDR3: TGTGCCAGCAGCTTAGATACGGACAGGGTGGATGACACTGAAGCTTTCTTT.

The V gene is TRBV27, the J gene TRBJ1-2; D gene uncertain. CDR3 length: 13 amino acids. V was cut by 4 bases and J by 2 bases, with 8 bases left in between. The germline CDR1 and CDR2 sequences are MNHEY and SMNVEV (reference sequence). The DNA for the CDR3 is TGTGCCAGCAGTTGGGAGGAGAACTATGGCTACACCTTC. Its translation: CASSWEENYGYTF.

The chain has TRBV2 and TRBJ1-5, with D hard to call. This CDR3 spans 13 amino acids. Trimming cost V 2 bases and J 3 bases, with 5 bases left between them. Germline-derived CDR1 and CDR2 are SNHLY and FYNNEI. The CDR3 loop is CASSERTNQPQHF. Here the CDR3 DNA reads TGTGCCAGCAGTGAAAGGACCAATCAGCCCCAGCATTTT.

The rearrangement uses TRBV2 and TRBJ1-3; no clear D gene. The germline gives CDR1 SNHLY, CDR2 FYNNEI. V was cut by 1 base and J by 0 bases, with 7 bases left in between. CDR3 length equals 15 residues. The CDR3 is CASSEGGYSGNTIYF. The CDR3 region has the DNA TGTGCCAGCAGTGAAGGAGGTTACTCTGGAAACACCATATATTTT.

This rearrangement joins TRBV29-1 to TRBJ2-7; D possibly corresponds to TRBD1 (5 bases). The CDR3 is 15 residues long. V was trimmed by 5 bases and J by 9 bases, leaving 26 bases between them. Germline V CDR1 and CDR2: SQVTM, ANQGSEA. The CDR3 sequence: CSVSGIGKQGFGQYF. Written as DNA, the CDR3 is TGCAGCGTTAGTGGGATTGGTAAGCAGGGCTTCGGGCAGTACTTC.

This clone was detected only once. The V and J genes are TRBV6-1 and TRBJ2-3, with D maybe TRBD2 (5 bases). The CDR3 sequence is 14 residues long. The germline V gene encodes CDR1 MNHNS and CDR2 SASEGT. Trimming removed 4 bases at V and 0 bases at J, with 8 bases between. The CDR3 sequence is CASSGGLSTDTQYF. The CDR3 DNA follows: TGTGCCAGCAGTGGCGGACTGAGCACAGATACGCAGTATTTT.

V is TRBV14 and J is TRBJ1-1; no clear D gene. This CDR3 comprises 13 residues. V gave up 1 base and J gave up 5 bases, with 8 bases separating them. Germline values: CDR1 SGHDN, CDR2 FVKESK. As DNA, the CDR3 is TGTGCCAGCAGCCAAGTGACCACAACTGAAGCTTTCTTT. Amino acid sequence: CASSQVTTTEAFF.

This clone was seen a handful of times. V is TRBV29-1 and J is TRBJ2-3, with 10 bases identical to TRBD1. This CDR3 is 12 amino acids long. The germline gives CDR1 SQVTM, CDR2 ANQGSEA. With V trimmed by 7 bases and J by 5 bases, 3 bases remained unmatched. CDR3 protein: CSAGQGVDTQYF. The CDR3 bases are TGCAGCGCAGGACAGGGGGTAGATACGCAGTATTTT.

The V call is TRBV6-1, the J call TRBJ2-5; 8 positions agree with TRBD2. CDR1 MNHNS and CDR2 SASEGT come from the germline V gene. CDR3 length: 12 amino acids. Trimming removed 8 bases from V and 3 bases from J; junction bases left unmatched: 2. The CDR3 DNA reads TGTGCCAGCGGGCGGGGGGAAGAGACCCAGTACTTC. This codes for CASGRGEETQYF.

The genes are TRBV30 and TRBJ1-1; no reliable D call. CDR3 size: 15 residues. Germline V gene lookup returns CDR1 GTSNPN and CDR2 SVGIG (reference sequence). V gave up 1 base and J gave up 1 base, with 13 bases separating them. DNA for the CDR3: TGTGCCTGGAGTGAAATGGGCGGACGGAACACTGAAGCTTTCTTT. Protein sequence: CAWSEMGGRNTEAFF. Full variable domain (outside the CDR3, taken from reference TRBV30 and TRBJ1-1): SQTIHQWPATLVQPVGSPLSLECTVEGTSNPNLYWYRQAAGRGLQLLFYSVGIGQISSEVPQNLSASRPQDRQFILSSKKLLLSDSGFYLCAWSEMGGRNTEAFFGQGTRLTVV.

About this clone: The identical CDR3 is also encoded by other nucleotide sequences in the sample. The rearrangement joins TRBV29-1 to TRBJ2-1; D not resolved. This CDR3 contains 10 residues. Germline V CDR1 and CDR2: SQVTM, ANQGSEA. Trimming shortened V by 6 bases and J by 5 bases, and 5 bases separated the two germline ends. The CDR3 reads CSVWDNEQFF. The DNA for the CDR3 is TGCAGCGTATGGGACAATGAGCAGTTCTTC.

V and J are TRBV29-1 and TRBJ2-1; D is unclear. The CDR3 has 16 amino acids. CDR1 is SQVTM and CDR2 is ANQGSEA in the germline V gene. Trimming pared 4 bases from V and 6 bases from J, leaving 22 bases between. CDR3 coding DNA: TGCAGCGTTGTCCAGTCTACTCGCCGGGCCTCCAATGAGCAGTTCTTC. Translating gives CSVVQSTRRASNEQFF.

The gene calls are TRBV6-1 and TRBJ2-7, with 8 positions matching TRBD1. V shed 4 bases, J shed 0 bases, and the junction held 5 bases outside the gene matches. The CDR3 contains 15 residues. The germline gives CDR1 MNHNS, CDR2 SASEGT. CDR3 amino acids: CASSGQGSFSYEQYF. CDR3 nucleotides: TGTGCCAGCAGTGGACAGGGGTCCTTCTCCTACGAGCAGTACTTC.

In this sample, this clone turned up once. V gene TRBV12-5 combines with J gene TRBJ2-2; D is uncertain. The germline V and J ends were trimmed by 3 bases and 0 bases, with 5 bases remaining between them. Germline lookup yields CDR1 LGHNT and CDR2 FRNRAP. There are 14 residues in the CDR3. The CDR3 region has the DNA TGTGCTAGTGGTTTAATCCCGAACACCGGGGAGCTGTTTTTT. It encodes CASGLIPNTGELFF.

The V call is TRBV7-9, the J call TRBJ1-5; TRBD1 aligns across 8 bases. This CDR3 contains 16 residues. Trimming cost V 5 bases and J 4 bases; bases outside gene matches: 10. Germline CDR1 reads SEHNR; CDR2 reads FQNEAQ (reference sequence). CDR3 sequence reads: CASSPSTGTGNQPQHF. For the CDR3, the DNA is TGTGCCAGCAGCCCATCGACCGGGACAGGTAATCAGCCCCAGCATTTT.

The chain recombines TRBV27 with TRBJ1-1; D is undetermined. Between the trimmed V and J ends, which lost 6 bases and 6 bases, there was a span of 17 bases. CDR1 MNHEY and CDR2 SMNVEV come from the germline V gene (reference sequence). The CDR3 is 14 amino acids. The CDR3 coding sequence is TGTGCCAGCAGGAACCGGGCCCCGGCGGCTGAAGCTTTCTTT. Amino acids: CASRNRAPAAEAFF.

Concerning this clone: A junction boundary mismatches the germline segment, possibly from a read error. CDR3 coding DNA: TGTGCCAGCAGCTTAAACACACTTATAGCGGACCACTACAATGAGCAGCTCTTC. Protein: CASSLNTLIADHYNEQLF. This chain connects TRBV7-3 to TRBJ2-1; the D gene is possibly TRBD2 (6 bases). CDR1 is SGHTA and CDR2 is FQGTGA in the germline V gene. The CDR3 is made up of 18 amino acids. The full variable domain, completed using reference TRBV7-3 and TRBJ2-1, is GAGVSQTPSNKVTEKGKYVELRCDPISGHTALYWYRQSLGQGPEFLIYFQGTGAADDSGLPNDRFFAVRPEGSVSTLKIQRTERGDSAVYLCASSLNTLIADHYNEQLFGPGTRLTVL.

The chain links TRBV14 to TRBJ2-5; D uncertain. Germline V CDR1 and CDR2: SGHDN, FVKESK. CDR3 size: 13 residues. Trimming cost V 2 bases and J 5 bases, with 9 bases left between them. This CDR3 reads CASSQKPPETQYF. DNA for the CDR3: TGTGCCAGCAGCCAAAAACCGCCGGAGACCCAGTACTTC.

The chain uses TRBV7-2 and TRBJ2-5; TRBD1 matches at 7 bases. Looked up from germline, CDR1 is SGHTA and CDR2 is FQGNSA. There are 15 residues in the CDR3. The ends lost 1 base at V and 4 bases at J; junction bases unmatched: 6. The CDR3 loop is CASSLGAGGRETQYF. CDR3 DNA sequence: TGTGCCAGCAGCTTAGGGGCAGGGGGACGAGAGACCCAGTACTTC.

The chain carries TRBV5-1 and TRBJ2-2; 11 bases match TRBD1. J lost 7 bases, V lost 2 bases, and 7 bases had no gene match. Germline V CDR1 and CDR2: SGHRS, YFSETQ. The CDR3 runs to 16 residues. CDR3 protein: CASSFQGQGANGELFF. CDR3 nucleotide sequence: TGCGCCAGCAGCTTTCAAGGACAGGGGGCTAACGGGGAGCTGTTTTTT.

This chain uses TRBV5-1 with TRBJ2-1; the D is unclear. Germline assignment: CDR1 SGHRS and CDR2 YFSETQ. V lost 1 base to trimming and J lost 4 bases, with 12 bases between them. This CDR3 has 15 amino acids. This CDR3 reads CASSLSPTDYNEQFF. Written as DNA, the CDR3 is TGCGCCAGCAGCTTGTCACCGACGGATTACAATGAGCAGTTCTTC.

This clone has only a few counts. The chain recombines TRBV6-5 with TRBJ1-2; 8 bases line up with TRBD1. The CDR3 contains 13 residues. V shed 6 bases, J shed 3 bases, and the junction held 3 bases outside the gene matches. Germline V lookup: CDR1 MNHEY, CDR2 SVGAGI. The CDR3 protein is CASRLTGDYGYTF. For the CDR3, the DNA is TGTGCCAGCAGATTGACAGGGGACTATGGCTACACCTTC.

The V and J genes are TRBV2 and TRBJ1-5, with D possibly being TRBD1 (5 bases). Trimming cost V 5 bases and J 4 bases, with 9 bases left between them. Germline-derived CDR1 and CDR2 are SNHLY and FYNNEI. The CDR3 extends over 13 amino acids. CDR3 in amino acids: CASSTQENQPQHF. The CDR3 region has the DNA TGTGCCAGCAGTACACAGGAAAATCAGCCCCAGCATTTT.

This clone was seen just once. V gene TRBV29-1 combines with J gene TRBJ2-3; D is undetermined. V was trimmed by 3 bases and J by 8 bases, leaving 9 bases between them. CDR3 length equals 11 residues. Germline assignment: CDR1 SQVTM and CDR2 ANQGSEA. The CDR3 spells CSVDWASTQYF. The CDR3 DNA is TGCAGCGTTGACTGGGCGAGTACGCAGTATTTT.

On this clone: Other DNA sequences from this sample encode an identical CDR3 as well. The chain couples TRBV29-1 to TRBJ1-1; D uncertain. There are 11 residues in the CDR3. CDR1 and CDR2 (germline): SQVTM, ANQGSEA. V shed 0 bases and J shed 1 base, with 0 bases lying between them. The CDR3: CSVEENTEAFF. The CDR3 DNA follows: TGCAGCGTTGAAGAGAACACTGAAGCTTTCTTT.

For the CDR3, the DNA is TGTGCCAGTAGTATTACGTTGCCCGACTTTAACTATGGCTACACCTTC. It is translated as CASSITLPDFNYGYTF. V is TRBV19 and J is TRBJ1-2; D is unclear. Trimming pared 3 bases from V and 1 base from J, leaving 15 bases between. The V gene's germline CDR1 is LNHDA and CDR2 SQIVND (reference sequence). The CDR3 sequence is 16 residues long.

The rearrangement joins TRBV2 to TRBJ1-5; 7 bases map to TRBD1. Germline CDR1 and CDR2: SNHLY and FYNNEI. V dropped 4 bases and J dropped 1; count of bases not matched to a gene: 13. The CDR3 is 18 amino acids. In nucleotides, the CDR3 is TGTGCCAGCAGTGGCCGGACAGGTAGAATGTGGAGCAATCAGCCCCAGCATTTT. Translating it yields CASSGRTGRMWSNQPQHF.

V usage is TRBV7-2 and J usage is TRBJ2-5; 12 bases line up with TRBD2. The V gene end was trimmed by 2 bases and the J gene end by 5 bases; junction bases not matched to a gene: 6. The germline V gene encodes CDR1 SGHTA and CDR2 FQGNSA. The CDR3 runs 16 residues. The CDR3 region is CASSLLTSGGLETQYF. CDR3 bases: TGTGCCAGCAGCTTACTAACTAGCGGGGGGTTGGAGACCCAGTACTTC.

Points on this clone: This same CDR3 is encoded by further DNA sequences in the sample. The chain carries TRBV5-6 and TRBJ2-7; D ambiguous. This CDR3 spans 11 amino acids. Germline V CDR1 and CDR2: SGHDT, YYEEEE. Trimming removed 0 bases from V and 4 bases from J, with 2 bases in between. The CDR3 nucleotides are TGTGCCAGCAGCTTGGATTACGAGCAGTACTTC. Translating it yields CASSLDYEQYF.

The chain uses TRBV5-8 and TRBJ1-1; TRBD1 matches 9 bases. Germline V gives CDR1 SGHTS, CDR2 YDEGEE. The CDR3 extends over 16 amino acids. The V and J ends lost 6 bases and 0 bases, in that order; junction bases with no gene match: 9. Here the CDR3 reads CASIPGTGPLNTEAFF. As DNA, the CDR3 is TGTGCCAGCATCCCCGGGACAGGGCCCTTGAACACTGAAGCTTTCTTT. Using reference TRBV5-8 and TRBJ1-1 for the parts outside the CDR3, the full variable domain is EAGVTQSPTHLIKTRGQQATLRCSPISGHTSVYWYQQALGLGLQFLLWYDEGEERNRGNFPPRFSGRQFPNYSSELNVNALELEDSALYLCASIPGTGPLNTEAFFGQGTRLTVV.